The 25 T cell receptor beta chains below all came from one sample that was sequenced in a study of blood T cell repertoires in COVID-19. Method: immunoSEQ multiplex PCR; TCRdb's copy keeps in-frame clones and lacks some. The repertoire consists of about 250,000 clones, with around 84% occurring once and the leading ten covering more than 1.5%. The sample comprised PBMCs or T cells enriched from blood (not recorded which). All receptors come from a man aged 40-49 years who had recovered from COVID-19.

This rearrangement joins TRBV28 to TRBJ1-4; 9 bases are shared with TRBD1. Trimming took 7 bases from V and 6 from J; bases not matched to a gene: 6. The germline gives CDR1 MDHEN, CDR2 SYDVKM. The CDR3 contains 14 residues. As DNA, the CDR3 is TGTGCCAGCACCACCGGGACAGGGCATGAAAAACTGTTTTTT. This sequence encodes CASTTGTGHEKLFF.

The chain combines TRBV3-1 (or the pseudogene TRBV3-2) with TRBJ2-7, with TRBD2 matching over 12 bases. The CDR3 spans 15 residues. Germline assignment: CDR1 LGHDT and CDR2 YNNKEL (reference sequence). The ends lost 5 bases at V and 2 bases at J; junction bases unmatched: 4. CDR3 in DNA: TGTGCCAGCAGCTGGGGACTAGCGGGTACCTACGAGCAGTACTTC. It codes for CASSWGLAGTYEQYF.

The chain links TRBV5-1 to TRBJ2-1; no clear D gene. The CDR3 is 13 amino acids. V lost 0 bases and J lost 8, with 9 bases in between. Germline CDR1 reads SGHRS; CDR2 reads YFSETQ. The CDR3 loop is CASSLDSFDEQFF. Here the CDR3 DNA reads TGCGCCAGCAGCTTGGACAGTTTCGATGAGCAGTTCTTC.

The V and J genes are TRBV5-1 and TRBJ2-5; 7 bases are shared with TRBD2. The V gene end was trimmed by 4 bases and the J gene end by 4 bases; junction bases not matched to a gene: 10. This CDR3 spans 15 amino acids. The V gene's germline CDR1 is SGHRS and CDR2 YFSETQ. CDR3 coding DNA: TGCGCCAGCAGCGAAGGACGCCCGGGGGGAGAGACCCAGTACTTC. Protein sequence: CASSEGRPGGETQYF.

The chain uses TRBV24-1 and TRBJ2-2; 10 bases are a match to TRBD1. The germline V gene encodes CDR1 KGHDR and CDR2 SFDVKD. The J segment lost 5 bases and the V segment lost 10 bases, leaving 6 bases of the junction unmatched. The CDR3 length is 14 residues. CDR3 sequence (DNA): TGTGCCACTCGACAGGGGGCTAGTACCGGGGAGCTGTTTTTT. Its protein product is CATRQGASTGELFF.

In regard to this clone: This sample includes further DNA sequences coding for the same CDR3. The rearrangement joins TRBV28 to TRBJ1-5; 9 bases agree with TRBD1. V gave up 6 bases and J gave up 7 bases; unmatched junction bases: 10. This CDR3 is built from 15 residues. CDR1 MDHEN and CDR2 SYDVKM come from the germline V gene. The CDR3 loop reads CASSLGQGYRQPQHF. The CDR3 nucleotides are TGTGCCAGCAGCCTCGGACAGGGGTACCGCCAGCCCCAGCATTTT.

Points on this clone: The junction departs from the called germline gene at one end, perhaps through a read error. The chain is built from TRBV7-8 and TRBJ1-6; TRBD1 might be the D (5 bases). The CDR3 extends over 13 amino acids. The germline V gene encodes CDR1 SGHVS and CDR2 FQNEAQ. The CDR3 sequence is CASSLANDSRHLF. The CDR3 bases are TGTGCCAGCAGCTTAGCGAACGACAGCCGCCACCTCTTT.

This clone was observed a handful of times. The rearrangement links TRBV24-1 to TRBJ2-1; 8 bases map to TRBD1. J lost 9 bases, V lost 0 bases, and 6 bases had no gene match. This CDR3 region has 15 residues. The germline gives CDR1 KGHDR, CDR2 SFDVKD. CDR3 sequence reads: CATSDLVAGGGEQFF. The CDR3 DNA reads as TGTGCCACCAGTGATTTGGTCGCAGGGGGCGGTGAGCAGTTCTTC.

The rearrangement uses TRBV28 and TRBJ1-6, with a weak D call TRBD1 (6 bases). CDR1 MDHEN and CDR2 SYDVKM come from the germline V gene. The length of the CDR3 is 16 residues. The V end lost 6 bases, the J end lost 1 base, and 13 bases lay between the germline ends. CDR3 in DNA: TGTGCCAGCAGGGGAAGGGGGAGATCCTATAATTCACCCCTCCACTTT. Translation gives CASRGRGRSYNSPLHF. The full variable domain, rest sourced from reference TRBV28 and TRBJ1-6, is DVKVTQSSRYLVKRTGEKVFLECVQDMDHENMFWYRQDPGLGLRLIYFSYDVKMKEKGDIPEGYSVSREKKERFSLILESASTNQTSMYLCASRGRGRSYNSPLHFGNGTRLTVT.

This chain joins TRBV3-1 (or the pseudogene TRBV3-2) and TRBJ1-6; 7 nucleotides agree with TRBD1. Germline assignment: CDR1 LGHDT and CDR2 YNNKEL (reference sequence). The CDR3 runs 15 residues. V gave up 1 base and J gave up 15 bases; unmatched junction bases: 12. CDR3 protein: CASSQAGGRQGDLHF. The CDR3 nucleotides read TGTGCCAGCAGCCAAGCGGGGGGGCGCCAGGGGGACCTCCACTTT.

J is TRBJ1-1 and V is TRBV4-3; D unclear. Germline loops: CDR1 LGHNA, CDR2 YSLEER. The CDR3 length is 16 residues. Trimming removed 0 bases at V and 1 base at J, with 12 bases between. For the CDR3, the DNA is TGCGCCAGCAGCCAAGAACCAGGCGCAAAGAACACTGAAGCTTTCTTT. This sequence encodes CASSQEPGAKNTEAFF.

This clone was counted once. The rearrangement joins TRBV6-5 to TRBJ2-7; D remains unclear. This CDR3 comprises 12 residues. Trimming took 3 bases from V and 4 from J, leaving 7 bases between them. Germline CDR1 and CDR2: MNHEY and SVGAGI. This CDR3 is CASSYPGYEQYF. For the CDR3, the DNA is TGTGCCAGCAGTTATCCAGGTTACGAGCAGTACTTC.

The chain uses TRBV7-2 and TRBJ2-7; the match to TRBD1 covers 7 bases. V trimming: 4 bases; J trimming: 11 bases; junction bases outside the gene matches: 8. From germline, CDR1 is SGHTA and CDR2 FQGNSA. The CDR3 has 12 residues. CDR3 DNA: TGTGCCAGCAGCTCCTACGGACAGGAGAAGTACTTC. Translating gives CASSSYGQEKYF. Using reference TRBV7-2 and TRBJ2-7 for the parts outside the CDR3, the full variable domain is GAGVSQSPSNKVTEKGKDVELRCDPISGHTALYWYRQSLGQGLEFLIYFQGNSAPDKSGLPSDRFSAERTGGSVSTLTIQRTQQEDSAVYLCASSSYGQEKYFGPGTRLTVT.

This sequence joins TRBV28 and TRBJ1-6; TRBD1 might be the D (5 bases). The CDR3 is made up of 17 amino acids. The germline CDR1 and CDR2 sequences are MDHEN and SYDVKM. Trimming stripped 6 bases from V and 7 bases from J, with 22 bases between. The CDR3 here is CASRSHVLQGGNSPLHF. For the CDR3, the DNA is TGTGCCAGCAGATCTCATGTTCTGCAGGGAGGCAATTCACCCCTCCACTTT. Combining the CDR3 with reference TRBV28 and TRBJ1-6 gives the whole variable domain DVKVTQSSRYLVKRTGEKVFLECVQDMDHENMFWYRQDPGLGLRLIYFSYDVKMKEKGDIPEGYSVSREKKERFSLILESASTNQTSMYLCASRSHVLQGGNSPLHFGNGTRLTVT.

This clone was seen a handful of times. The genes are TRBV21-1 and TRBJ2-7; the DNA was not compared with TRBD1, the D call given in the table. TRBV21-1 is designated a pseudogene. This CDR3 spans 13 amino acids. The CDR3 region has the DNA TGTGCCAGCAGCGAGGGACAGGGGGAAGGGCAGTACTTC. Translation: CASSEGQGEGQYF.

The chain couples TRBV28 to TRBJ2-1; 7 nucleotides agree with TRBD1. Germline V CDR1 and CDR2: MDHEN, SYDVKM. V was pared by 4 bases and J by 7 bases, with 4 bases of the junction left unmatched. The CDR3 loop spans 13 amino acids. The CDR3 sequence is CASSSTGENEQFF. The CDR3 coding sequence is TGTGCCAGCAGTTCCACAGGGGAAAATGAGCAGTTCTTC. The full variable domain, with the rest looked up from reference TRBV28 and TRBJ2-1, is DVKVTQSSRYLVKRTGEKVFLECVQDMDHENMFWYRQDPGLGLRLIYFSYDVKMKEKGDIPEGYSVSREKKERFSLILESASTNQTSMYLCASSSTGENEQFFGPGTRLTVL.

The chain employs TRBV11-2 and TRBJ1-2; no clear D gene. This CDR3 spans 13 amino acids. Per germline, CDR1 SGHAT and CDR2 FQNNGV. Trimming took off 1 base at V and 6 bases at J, with 9 bases between the two ends. CDR3 region: CASSLGEVDGYTF. DNA for the CDR3: TGTGCCAGCAGCTTAGGAGAGGTAGATGGCTACACCTTC.

The chain couples TRBV3-1 (or the pseudogene TRBV3-2) to TRBJ1-5; possibly TRBD1 for D (5 bases). CDR1 LGHDT and CDR2 YNNKEL come from the germline V gene (reference sequence). Trimming took 3 bases from V and 7 from J, leaving 10 bases between them. There are 13 residues in the CDR3. CDR3 sequence reads: CASSQQQEQPQHF. The CDR3 DNA is TGTGCCAGCAGCCAGCAACAGGAGCAGCCCCAGCATTTT.

This chain links TRBV7-2 with TRBJ2-7; 8 bases map to TRBD2. V shed 5 bases and J 0 bases; nucleotides not matched to a gene: 6. This CDR3 is built from 15 residues. Germline CDR1 is SGHTA and CDR2 is FQGNSA. Written as DNA, the CDR3 is TGTGCCAGCAGCCTGAGCGGGACTAGCTCCTACGAGCAGTACTTC. It is translated as CASSLSGTSSYEQYF.

The chain links TRBV21-1 to TRBJ1-3. TRBV21-1 is given as a pseudogene. This CDR3 region has 18 residues. The CDR3 bases are TGTGCCAGCAGCAAAGAAAGAGAGGGACTCTTCTCTGGAAACACCATATATTTT. Amino acids: CASSKEREGLFSGNTIYF.

The V and J genes are TRBV15 and TRBJ2-5; 10 positions match TRBD1. J gave up 3 bases and V 5 bases, and 6 bases lay outside the gene matches. CDR3 length: 15 amino acids. Germline V CDR1 and CDR2: LNHNV, YYDKDF (reference sequence). CDR3 loop: CATSGDRGQEETQYF. DNA for the CDR3: TGTGCCACCAGCGGCGACAGGGGGCAAGAAGAGACCCAGTACTTC.

Only a few counts were recorded for this clone. The chain links TRBV3-1 (or the pseudogene TRBV3-2) to TRBJ1-1; D perhaps matches TRBD1 (6 bases). Germline V gene lookup returns CDR1 LGHDT and CDR2 YNNKEL (reference sequence). The V end lost 1 base, the J end lost 4 bases, and 10 bases lay between the germline ends. The length of the CDR3 is 14 residues. The DNA for the CDR3 is TGTGCCAGCAGCCAAGGCGGGGGCAGCACTGAAGCTTTCTTT. This codes for CASSQGGGSTEAFF.

CDR3 bases: TGTGCCACCAGCAGAGGGCGGTTGGAAAACAATGAGCAGTTCTTC. This encodes CATSRGRLENNEQFF. The chain carries TRBV15 and TRBJ2-1; unclear D gene. In germline, CDR1 is LNHNV, CDR2 YYDKDF (reference sequence). The CDR3 spans 15 residues. V was cut by 1 base and J by 5 bases, with 12 bases left in between.

V and J are TRBV27 and TRBJ2-3; 10 bases align to TRBD2. Germline V CDR1 and CDR2: MNHEY, SMNVEV (reference sequence). Trimming cost V 7 bases and J 1 base; bases outside gene matches: 2. CDR3 length: 14 residues. The CDR3 coding sequence is TGTGCCAGCATAAGCGGGAGGGGCACAGATACGCAGTATTTT. This sequence encodes CASISGRGTDTQYF.

This chain links TRBV7-6 with TRBJ2-5, with D tentatively TRBD1 (6 bases). Trimming shortened V by 5 bases and J by 0 bases, and 13 bases separated the two germline ends. The germline CDR1 and CDR2 sequences are SGHVS and FNYEAQ. The CDR3 has 15 amino acids. The CDR3 protein is CASSTWTDNQETQYF. CDR3 DNA: TGTGCCAGCAGCACCTGGACAGACAACCAAGAGACCCAGTACTTC.